The following is a T cell receptor (beta chain) sequence with its context. Its antigen is as yet unknown. This entry comes from a study of CD4+ T cells in melanoma. Findings and caveats of the study: Neoantigen-specific CD4+ T cells in melanoma reportedly had diverse differentiation states. CD8+ T cell, macrophage and B cell function reportedly correlated with neoantigen-specific CD4+ T cells.

The data were produced by immunoSEQ multiplex PCR, yet TCRdb's version contains in-frame clones alone and is incomplete. The sample shows roughly 150,000 clones, 85% to 95% of them seen only once. The sequence came from a human donor with melanoma.

The CDR3 coding sequence is TGTGCCAGCAGCTTACTAGGTAGCGGGGCAACCTACGAGCAGTACTTC. This gives the protein CASSLLGSGATYEQYF. This chain connects TRBV7-8 to TRBJ2-7, with 8 bases matching TRBD2. CDR1 is SGHVS and CDR2 is FQNEAQ in the germline V gene. The CDR3 covers 16 residues. The ends lost 2 bases at V and 2 bases at J; junction bases unmatched: 8.